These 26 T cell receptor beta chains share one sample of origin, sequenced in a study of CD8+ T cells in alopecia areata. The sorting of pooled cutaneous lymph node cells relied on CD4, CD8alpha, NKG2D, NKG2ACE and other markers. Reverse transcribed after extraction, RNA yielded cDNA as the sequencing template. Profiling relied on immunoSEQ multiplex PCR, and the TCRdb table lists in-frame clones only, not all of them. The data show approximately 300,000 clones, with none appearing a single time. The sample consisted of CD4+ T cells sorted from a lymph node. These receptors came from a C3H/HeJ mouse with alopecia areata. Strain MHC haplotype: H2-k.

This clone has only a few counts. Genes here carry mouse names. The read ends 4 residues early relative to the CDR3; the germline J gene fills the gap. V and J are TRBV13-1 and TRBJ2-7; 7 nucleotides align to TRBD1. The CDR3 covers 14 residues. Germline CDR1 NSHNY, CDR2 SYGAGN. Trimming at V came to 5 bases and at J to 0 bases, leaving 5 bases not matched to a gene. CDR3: CASRMAGGSYEQYF. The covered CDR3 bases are TGTGCCAGCAGAATGGCAGGGGGCTCCTAT.

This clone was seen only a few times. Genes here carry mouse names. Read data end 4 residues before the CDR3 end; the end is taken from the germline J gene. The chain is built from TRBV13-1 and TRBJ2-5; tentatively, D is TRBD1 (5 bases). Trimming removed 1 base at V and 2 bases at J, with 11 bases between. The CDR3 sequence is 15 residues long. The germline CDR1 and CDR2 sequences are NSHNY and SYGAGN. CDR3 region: CASSDTKDTQDTQYF. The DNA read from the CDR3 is TGTGCCAGCAGTGATACAAAGGACACCCAAGAC.

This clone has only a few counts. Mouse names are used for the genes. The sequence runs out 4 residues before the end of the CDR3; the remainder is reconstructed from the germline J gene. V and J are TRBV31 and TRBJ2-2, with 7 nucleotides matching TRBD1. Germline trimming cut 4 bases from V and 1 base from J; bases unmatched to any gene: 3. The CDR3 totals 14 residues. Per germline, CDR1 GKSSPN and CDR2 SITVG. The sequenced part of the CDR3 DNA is TGTGCCTGGATCAGGACAGGAAACACCGGG. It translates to CAWIRTGNTG. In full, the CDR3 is CAWIRTGNTGQLYF.

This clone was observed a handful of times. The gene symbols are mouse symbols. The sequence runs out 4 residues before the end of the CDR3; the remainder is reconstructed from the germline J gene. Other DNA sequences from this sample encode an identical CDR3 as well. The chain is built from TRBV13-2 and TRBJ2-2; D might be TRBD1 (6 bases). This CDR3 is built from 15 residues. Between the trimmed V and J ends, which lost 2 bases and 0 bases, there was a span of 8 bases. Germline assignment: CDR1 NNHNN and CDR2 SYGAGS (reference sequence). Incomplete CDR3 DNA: TGTGCCAGCGGTGAAACAGGGTCAAACACCGGG. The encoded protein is CASGETGSNTG. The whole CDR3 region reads CASGETGSNTGQLYF.

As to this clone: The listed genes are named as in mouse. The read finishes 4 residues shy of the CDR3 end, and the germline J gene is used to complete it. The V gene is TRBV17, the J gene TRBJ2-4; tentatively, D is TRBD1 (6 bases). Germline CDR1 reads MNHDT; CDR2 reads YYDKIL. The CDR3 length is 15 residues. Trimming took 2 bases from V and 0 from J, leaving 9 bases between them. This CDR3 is CASSRRGQSQNTLYF. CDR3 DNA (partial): TGTGCTAGCAGTAGAAGGGGACAAAGTCAAAAC. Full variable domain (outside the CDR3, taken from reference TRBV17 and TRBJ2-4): DTTVKQNPRYKLARVGKPVNLICSQTMNHDTMYWYQKKPNQAPKLLLFYYDKILNREADTFEKFQSSRPNNSFCSLYIGSAGLEYSAMYLCASSRRGQSQNTLYFGAGTRLSVL.

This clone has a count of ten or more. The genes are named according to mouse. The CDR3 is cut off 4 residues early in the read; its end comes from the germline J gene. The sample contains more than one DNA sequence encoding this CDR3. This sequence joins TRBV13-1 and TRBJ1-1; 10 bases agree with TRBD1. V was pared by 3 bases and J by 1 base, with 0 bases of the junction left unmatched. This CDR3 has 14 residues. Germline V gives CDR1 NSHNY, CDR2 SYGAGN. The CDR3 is CASSGDRGNTEVFF. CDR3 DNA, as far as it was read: TGTGCCAGCAGTGGGGACAGGGGAAACACA.

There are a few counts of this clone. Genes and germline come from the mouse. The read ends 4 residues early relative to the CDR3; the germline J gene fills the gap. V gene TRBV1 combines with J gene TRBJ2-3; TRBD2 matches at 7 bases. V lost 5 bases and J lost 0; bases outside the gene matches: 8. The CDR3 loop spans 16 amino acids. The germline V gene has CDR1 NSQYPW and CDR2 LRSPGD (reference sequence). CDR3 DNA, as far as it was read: TGCACCTGCAGTCCCATGGGGGGACTTAGTGCAGAA. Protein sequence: CTCSPMGGLSAE. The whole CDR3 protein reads CTCSPMGGLSAETLYF.

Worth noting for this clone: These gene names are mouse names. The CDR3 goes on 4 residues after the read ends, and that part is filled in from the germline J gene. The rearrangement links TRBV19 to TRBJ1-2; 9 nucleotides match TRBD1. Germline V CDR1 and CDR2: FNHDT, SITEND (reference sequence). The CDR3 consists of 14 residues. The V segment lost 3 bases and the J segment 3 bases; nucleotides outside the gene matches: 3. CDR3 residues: CASSKRTGDSDYTF. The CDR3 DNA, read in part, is TGTGCCAGCAGTAAAAGGACAGGGGACTCC.

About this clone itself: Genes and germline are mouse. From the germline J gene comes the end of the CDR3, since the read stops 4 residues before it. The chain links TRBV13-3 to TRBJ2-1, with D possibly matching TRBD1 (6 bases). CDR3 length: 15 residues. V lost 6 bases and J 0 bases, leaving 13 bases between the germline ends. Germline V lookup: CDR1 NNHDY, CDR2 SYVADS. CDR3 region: CASKSQGLNYAEQFF. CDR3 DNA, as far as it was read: TGTGCCAGCAAATCTCAGGGGCTTAACTATGCT.

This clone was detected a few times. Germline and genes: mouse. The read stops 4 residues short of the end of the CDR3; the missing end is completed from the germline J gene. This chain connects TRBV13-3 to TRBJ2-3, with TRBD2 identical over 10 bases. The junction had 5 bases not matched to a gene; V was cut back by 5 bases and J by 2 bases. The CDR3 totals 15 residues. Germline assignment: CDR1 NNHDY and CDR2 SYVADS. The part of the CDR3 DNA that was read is TGTGCCAGCAGCCAGACTGGGGGGTTTGCAGAA. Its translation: CASSQTGGFAE. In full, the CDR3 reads CASSQTGGFAETLYF.

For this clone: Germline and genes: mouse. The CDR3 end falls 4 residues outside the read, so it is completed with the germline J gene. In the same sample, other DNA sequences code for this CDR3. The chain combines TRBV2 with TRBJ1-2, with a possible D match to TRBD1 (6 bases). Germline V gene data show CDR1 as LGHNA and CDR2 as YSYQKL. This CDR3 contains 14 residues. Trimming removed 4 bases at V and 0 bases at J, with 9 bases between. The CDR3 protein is CASSPGQANSDYTF. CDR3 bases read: TGTGCCAGCAGCCCGGGACAAGCAAACTCC.

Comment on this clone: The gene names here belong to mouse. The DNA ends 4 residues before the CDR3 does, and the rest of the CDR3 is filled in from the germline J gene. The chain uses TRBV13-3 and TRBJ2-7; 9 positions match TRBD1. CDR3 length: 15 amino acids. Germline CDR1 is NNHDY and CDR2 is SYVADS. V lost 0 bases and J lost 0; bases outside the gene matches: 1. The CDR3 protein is CASSDAGQGSYEQYF. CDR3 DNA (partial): TGTGCCAGCAGTGATGCGGGACAGGGCTCCTAT.

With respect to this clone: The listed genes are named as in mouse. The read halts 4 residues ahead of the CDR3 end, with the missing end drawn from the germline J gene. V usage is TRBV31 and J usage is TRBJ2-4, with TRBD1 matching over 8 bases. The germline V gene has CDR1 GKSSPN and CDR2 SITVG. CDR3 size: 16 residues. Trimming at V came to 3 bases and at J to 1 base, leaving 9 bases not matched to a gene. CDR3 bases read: TGTGCCTGGAGAACAAACAGGGGGGAGGGTCAAAAC. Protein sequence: CAWRTNRGEGQN. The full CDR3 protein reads CAWRTNRGEGQNTLYF.

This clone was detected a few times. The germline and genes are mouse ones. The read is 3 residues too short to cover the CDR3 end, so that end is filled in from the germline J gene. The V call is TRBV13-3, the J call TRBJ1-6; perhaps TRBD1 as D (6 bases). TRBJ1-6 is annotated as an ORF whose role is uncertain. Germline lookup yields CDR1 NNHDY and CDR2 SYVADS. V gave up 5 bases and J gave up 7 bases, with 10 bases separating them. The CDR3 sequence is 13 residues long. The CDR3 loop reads CASSQGRNSPLYF. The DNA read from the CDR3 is TGTGCCAGCAGCCAGGGGAGGAATTCGCCC.

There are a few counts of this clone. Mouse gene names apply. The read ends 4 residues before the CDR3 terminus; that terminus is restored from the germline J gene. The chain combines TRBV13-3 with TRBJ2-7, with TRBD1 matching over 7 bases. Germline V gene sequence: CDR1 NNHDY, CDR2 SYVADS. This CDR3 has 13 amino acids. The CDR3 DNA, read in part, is TGTGCCAGCAGTGATATGGGACAGTAT. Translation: CASSDMGQY. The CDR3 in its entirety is CASSDMGQYEQYF.

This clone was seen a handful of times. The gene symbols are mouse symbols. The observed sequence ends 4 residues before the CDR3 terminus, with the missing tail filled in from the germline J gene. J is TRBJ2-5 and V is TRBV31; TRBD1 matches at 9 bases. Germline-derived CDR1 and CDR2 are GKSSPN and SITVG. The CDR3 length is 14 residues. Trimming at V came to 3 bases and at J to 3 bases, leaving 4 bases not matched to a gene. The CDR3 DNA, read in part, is TGTGCCTGGAGCTCGGGACAGGGTCAAGAC. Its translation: CAWSSGQGQD. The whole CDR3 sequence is CAWSSGQGQDTQYF.

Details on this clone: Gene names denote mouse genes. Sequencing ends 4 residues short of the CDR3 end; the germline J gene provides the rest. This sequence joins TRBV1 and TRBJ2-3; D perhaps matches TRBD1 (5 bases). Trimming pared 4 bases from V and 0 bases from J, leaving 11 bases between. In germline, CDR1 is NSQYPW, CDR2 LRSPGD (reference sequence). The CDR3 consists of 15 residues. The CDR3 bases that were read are TGCACCTGCAGTGACAGGTTCTCTAGTGCAGAA. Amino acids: CTCSDRFSSAE. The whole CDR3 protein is CTCSDRFSSAETLYF.

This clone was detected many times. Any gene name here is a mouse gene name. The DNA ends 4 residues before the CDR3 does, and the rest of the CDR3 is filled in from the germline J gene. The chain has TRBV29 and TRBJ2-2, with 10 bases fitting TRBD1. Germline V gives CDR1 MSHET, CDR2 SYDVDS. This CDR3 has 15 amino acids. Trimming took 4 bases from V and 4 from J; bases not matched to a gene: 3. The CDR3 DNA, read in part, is TGTGCTAGCAGTTGGGGACAGGGGTCCACCGGG. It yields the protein CASSWGQGSTG. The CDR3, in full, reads CASSWGQGSTGQLYF. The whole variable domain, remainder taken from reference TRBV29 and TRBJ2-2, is DMKVTQMPRYLIKRMGENVLLECGQDMSHETMYWYRQDPGLGLQLIYISYDVDSNSEGDIPKGYRVSRKKREHFSLILDSAKTNQTSVYFCASSWGQGSTGQLYFGEGSKLTVL.

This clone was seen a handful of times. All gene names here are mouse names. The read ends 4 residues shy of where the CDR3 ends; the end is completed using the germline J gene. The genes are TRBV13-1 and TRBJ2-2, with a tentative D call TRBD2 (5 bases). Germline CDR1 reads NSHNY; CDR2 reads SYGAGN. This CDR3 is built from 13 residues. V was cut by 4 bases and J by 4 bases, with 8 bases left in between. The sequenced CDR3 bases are TGTGCCAGCAGTAGACTGTTCACCGGG. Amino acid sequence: CASSRLFTG. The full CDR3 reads CASSRLFTGQLYF.

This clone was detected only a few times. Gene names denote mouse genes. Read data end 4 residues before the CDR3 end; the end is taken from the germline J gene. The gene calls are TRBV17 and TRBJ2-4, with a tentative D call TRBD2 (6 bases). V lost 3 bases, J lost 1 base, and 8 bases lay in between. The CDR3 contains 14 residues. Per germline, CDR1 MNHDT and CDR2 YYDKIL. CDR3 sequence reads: CASSSPGGQNTLYF. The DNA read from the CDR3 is TGTGCTAGCAGTAGCCCTGGGGGTCAAAAC.

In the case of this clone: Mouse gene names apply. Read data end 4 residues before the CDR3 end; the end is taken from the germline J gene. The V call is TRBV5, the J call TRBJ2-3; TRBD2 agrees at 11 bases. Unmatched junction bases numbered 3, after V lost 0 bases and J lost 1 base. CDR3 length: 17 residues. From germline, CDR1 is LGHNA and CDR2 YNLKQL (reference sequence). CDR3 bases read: TGTGCCAGCAGCCAAGATCGGGACTGGGGGCGTGCAGAA. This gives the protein CASSQDRDWGRAE. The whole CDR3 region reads CASSQDRDWGRAETLYF.

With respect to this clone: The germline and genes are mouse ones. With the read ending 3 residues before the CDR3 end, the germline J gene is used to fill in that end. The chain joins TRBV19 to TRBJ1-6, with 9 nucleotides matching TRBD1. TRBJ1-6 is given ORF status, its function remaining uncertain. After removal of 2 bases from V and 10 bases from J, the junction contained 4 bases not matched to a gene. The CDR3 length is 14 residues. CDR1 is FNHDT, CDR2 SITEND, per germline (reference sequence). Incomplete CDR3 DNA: TGTGCCAGCAGTATCCCGGGACAGGGCTCGCCC. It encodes CASSIPGQGSP. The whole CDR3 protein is CASSIPGQGSPLYF.

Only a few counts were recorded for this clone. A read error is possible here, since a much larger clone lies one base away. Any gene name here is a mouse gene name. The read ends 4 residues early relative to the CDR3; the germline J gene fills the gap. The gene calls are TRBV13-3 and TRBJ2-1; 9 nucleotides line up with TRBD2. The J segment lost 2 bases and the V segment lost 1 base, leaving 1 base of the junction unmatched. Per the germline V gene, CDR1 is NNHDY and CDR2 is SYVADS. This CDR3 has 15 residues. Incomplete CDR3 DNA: TGTGCCAGCAGTGATCTGGGGGGGTACTATGCT. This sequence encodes CASSDLGGYYA. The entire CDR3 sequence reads CASSDLGGYYAEQFF.

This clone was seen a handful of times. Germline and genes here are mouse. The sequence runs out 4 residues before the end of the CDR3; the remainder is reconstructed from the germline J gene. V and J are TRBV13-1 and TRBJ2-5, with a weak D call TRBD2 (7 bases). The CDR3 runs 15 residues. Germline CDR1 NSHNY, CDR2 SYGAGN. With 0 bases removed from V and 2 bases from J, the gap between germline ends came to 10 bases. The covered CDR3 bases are TGTGCCAGCAGTGATGAGGGGGGCGGCCAAGAC. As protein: CASSDEGGGQD. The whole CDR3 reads CASSDEGGGQDTQYF.

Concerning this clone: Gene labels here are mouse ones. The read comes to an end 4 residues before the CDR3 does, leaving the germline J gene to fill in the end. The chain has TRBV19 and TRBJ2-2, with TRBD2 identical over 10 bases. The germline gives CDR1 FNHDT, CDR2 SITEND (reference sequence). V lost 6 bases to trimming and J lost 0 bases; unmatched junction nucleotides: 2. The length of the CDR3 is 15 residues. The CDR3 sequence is CASIWGGPNTGQLYF. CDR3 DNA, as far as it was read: TGTGCCAGCATCTGGGGGGGCCCAAACACCGGG. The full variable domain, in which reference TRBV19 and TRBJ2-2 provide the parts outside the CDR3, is GGIITQTPKFLIGQEGQKLTLKCQQNFNHDTMYWYRQDSGKGLRLIYYSITENDLQKGDLSEGYDASREKKSSFSLTVTSAQKNEMAVFLCASIWGGPNTGQLYFGEGSKLTVL.

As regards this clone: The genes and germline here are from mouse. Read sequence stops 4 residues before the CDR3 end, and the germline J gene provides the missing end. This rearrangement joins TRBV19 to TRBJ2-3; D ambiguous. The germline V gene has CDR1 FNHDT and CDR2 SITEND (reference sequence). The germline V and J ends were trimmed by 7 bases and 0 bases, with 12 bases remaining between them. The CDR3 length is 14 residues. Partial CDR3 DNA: TGTGCCAGCGCTGACAAAACTAGTGCAGAA. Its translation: CASADKTSAE. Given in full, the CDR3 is CASADKTSAETLYF.